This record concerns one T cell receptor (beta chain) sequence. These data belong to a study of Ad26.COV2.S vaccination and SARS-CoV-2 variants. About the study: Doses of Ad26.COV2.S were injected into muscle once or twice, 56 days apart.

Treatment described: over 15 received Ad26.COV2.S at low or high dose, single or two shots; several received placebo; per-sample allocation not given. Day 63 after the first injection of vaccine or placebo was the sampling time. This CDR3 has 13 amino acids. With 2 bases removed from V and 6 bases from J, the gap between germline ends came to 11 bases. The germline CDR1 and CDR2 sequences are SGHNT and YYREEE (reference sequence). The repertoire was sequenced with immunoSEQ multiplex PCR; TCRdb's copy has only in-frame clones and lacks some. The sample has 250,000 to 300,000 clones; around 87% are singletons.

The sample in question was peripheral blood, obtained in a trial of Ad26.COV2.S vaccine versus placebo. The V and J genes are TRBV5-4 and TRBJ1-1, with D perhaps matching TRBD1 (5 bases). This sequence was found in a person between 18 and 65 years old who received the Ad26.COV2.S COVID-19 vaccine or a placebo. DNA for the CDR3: TGTGCCAGCAGCTTAGGGGAAGGGGCTGAAGCTTTCTTT. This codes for CASSLGEGAEAFF.